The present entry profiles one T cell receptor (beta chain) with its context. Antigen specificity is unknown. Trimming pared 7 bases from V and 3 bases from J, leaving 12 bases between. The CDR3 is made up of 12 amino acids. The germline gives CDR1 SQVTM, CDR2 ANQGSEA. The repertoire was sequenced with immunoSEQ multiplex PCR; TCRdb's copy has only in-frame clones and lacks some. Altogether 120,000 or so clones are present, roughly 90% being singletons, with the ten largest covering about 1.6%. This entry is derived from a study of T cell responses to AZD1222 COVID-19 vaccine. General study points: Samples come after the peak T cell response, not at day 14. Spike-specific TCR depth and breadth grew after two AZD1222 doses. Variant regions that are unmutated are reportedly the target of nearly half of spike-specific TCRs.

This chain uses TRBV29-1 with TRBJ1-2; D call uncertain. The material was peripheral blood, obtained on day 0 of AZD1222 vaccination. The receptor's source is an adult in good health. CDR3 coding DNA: TGCAGCGGGGGTGGGAAGGACTATGGCTACACCTTC. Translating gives CSGGGKDYGYTF.